Sequencing of this TCR beta chain was carried out in a study of human T cells and chemical hapten exposure. Time point denoted: patch test 2, 6 weeks after DPC sensitization. Treatment indicated: therapeutic diphenylcyclopropenone sensitization with weekly scalp DPC. There are 16 residues in the CDR3. Germline V lookup: CDR1 LNHDA, CDR2 SQIVND (reference sequence). V lost 5 bases to trimming and J lost 2 bases; unmatched junction nucleotides: 8. Using its own MiXCR run on the RACE reads, TCRdb lists one record per CDR3 protein. Altogether some 350,000 distinct CDR3 sequences are present, just under 6.5% being singletons, with the ten largest covering over 5.5%. This clonotype was recorded a few times.

Sequenced here: whole blood, sampled in connection with sensitization to the hapten diphenylcyclopropenone (DPC). The receptor was derived from a young woman with alopecia areata. Some clones in this sample may be carry-over from other donors' samples. The chain has TRBV19 and TRBJ2-1; 8 bases are shared with TRBD2. The CDR3: CASSSLSGGPYNEQFF. CDR3 sequence (DNA): TGTGCCAGTAGTTCGTTAAGCGGGGGCCCCTACAATGAGCAGTTCTTC.